A selection of T cell receptor beta chains follows, all from one sample in a study of cytomegalovirus exposure and HLA in healthy donors. Method: immunoSEQ multiplex PCR; TCRdb's copy keeps in-frame clones and lacks some. The table has 100,000 to 120,000 clones, 69% seen once. Specimen: PBMCs. The receptor source for this set is a young man in good health and CMV-seronegative. The CDR3 runs from the conserved cysteine through the conserved F or W. Each record gives: CDR3 DNA, CDR3 protein, V gene, J gene, D gene, clone size. A D gene is named only where the DNA matches it firmly. Some rows have no size entry. The others give once, few or many, or a class for an expanded clone.

CDR3 DNA: TGTGCCAGCAGCCAGAGGCGGGGACAGGGGCTCTACGAGCAGTACTTC; CDR3 protein: CASSQRRGQGLYEQYF; V gene: TRBV11-2; J gene: TRBJ2-7; D gene: TRBD1; clone size: NA
CDR3 DNA: TGTGCCAGCAGCTTAGGACAGGGGGCTTATGGCTACACCTTC; CDR3 protein: CASSLGQGAYGYTF; V gene: TRBV7-2; J gene: TRBJ1-2; D gene: TRBD1; clone size: NA
CDR3 DNA: TGCAGCGTTGATGGGCTAGCGGACACAGATACGCAGTATTTT; CDR3 protein: CSVDGLADTDTQYF; V gene: TRBV29-1; J gene: TRBJ2-3; D gene: TRBD2; clone size: NA
CDR3 DNA: TGTGCCATCAGTAGAACTAGCGGGAGGGCCAACGAGCAGTACTTC; CDR3 protein: CAISRTSGRANEQYF; V gene: TRBV10-3; J gene: TRBJ2-7; D gene: TRBD2; clone size: few
CDR3 DNA: TGCGCCAGCAGCCACGAGGGACAGATACTTGGAGAGCAGTTCTTC; CDR3 protein: CASSHEGQILGEQFF; V gene: TRBV23-1; J gene: TRBJ2-1; D gene: TRBD1; clone size: few
CDR3 DNA: TGTGCCAGCAATCAAGGACGGGAGGAGACCCAGTACTTC; CDR3 protein: CASNQGREETQYF; V gene: TRBV2; J gene: TRBJ2-5; D gene: NA; clone size: few
CDR3 DNA: TGTGCCAGCAGCTTAGGGTTCGCGCGCCAGGGCAATGAGCAGTTCTTC; CDR3 protein: CASSLGFARQGNEQFF; V gene: TRBV11-3; J gene: TRBJ2-1; D gene: NA; clone size: NA
CDR3 DNA: TGTGCCAGCAGCCAAGTTTGGGGACAGGGGGCTAACACCGGGGAGCTGTTTTTT; CDR3 protein: CASSQVWGQGANTGELFF; V gene: TRBV4-2; J gene: TRBJ2-2; D gene: TRBD1; clone size: NA
CDR3 DNA: TGCGCCAGCAGCCCAGACAGGGACGGGGGCTACACCTTC; CDR3 protein: CASSPDRDGGYTF; V gene: TRBV5-1; J gene: TRBJ1-2; D gene: TRBD1; clone size: NA
CDR3 DNA: TGTGCCAGTAGTATGGGGACAGGGGTCCCTAATGAAAAACTGTTTTTT; CDR3 protein: CASSMGTGVPNEKLFF; V gene: TRBV19; J gene: TRBJ1-4; D gene: TRBD1; clone size: NA
CDR3 DNA: TGTGCCAGTAGTGACCAGGGGACTGGCTACACCTTC; CDR3 protein: CASSDQGTGYTF; V gene: TRBV19; J gene: TRBJ1-2; D gene: NA; clone size: NA
CDR3 DNA: TGTGCCAGCAAGCGGGGGACAGGGGTTGAGACTGAAGCTTTCTTT; CDR3 protein: CASKRGTGVETEAFF; V gene: TRBV18; J gene: TRBJ1-1; D gene: TRBD1; clone size: NA
CDR3 DNA: TGTGCCAGCAGCTTAGGAGGGAAAGGTCACAATGAGCAGTTCTTC; CDR3 protein: CASSLGGKGHNEQFF; V gene: TRBV7-3; J gene: TRBJ2-1; D gene: NA; clone size: NA
CDR3 DNA: TGTGCCAGCAGTTCAGGGTCGACAGGACTCTACGAGCAGTACTTC; CDR3 protein: CASSSGSTGLYEQYF; V gene: TRBV28; J gene: TRBJ2-7; D gene: NA; clone size: NA
CDR3 DNA: TGCGCCAGCAGCCAATTGCCAACTGGGGGGAACATTCAGTACTTC; CDR3 protein: CASSQLPTGGNIQYF; V gene: TRBV4-1; J gene: TRBJ2-4; D gene: NA; clone size: NA
CDR3 DNA: TGCAGCGTTGTAGGGGGCTCCTACAATGAGCAGTTCTTC; CDR3 protein: CSVVGGSYNEQFF; V gene: TRBV29-1; J gene: TRBJ2-1; D gene: NA; clone size: NA
CDR3 DNA: TGTGCCAGCAGACTCGATGGACAGGGGATACAAGAGACCCAGTACTTC; CDR3 protein: CASRLDGQGIQETQYF; V gene: TRBV27; J gene: TRBJ2-5; D gene: TRBD1; clone size: few
CDR3 DNA: TGTTCCAGCAGCTCTACAGGGGGCTCCTACGAGCAGTACTTC; CDR3 protein: CSSSSTGGSYEQYF; V gene: TRBV7-9; J gene: TRBJ2-7; D gene: TRBD1; clone size: once
CDR3 DNA: TGTGCCAGCAGTCCAAGATTTATGGAAGGGGCTGACGAGACCCAGTACTTC; CDR3 protein: CASSPRFMEGADETQYF; V gene: TRBV14; J gene: TRBJ2-5; D gene: NA; clone size: few
CDR3 DNA: TGCGCCAGCAGCCAAGCCGCGATCTGGACTAGCGGGGCCTACGAGCAGTACTTC; CDR3 protein: CASSQAAIWTSGAYEQYF; V gene: TRBV4-3; J gene: TRBJ2-7; D gene: TRBD2; clone size: NA
CDR3 DNA: TGTGCCAGCTCACCTGAGTCTGGTCATGTTGGCTACACCTTC; CDR3 protein: CASSPESGHVGYTF; V gene: TRBV18; J gene: TRBJ1-2; D gene: NA; clone size: NA
CDR3 DNA: TGTGCCAGCTCACCTTTGACAGGGGACAATCAGCCCCAGCATTTT; CDR3 protein: CASSPLTGDNQPQHF; V gene: TRBV18; J gene: TRBJ1-5; D gene: TRBD1; clone size: few
CDR3 DNA: TGTGCCAGCAGTGCCCACCCGGGATCCTCCTACAATGAGCAGTTCTTC; CDR3 protein: CASSAHPGSSYNEQFF; V gene: TRBV28; J gene: TRBJ2-1; D gene: NA; clone size: NA
CDR3 DNA: TGCGCCAGCAGCCAAGATGGGGTACAGCGGGAGACCCAGTACTTC; CDR3 protein: CASSQDGVQRETQYF; V gene: TRBV4-3; J gene: TRBJ2-5; D gene: NA; clone size: few
CDR3 DNA: TGTGCCTGGTTGGGGCAGGGGGCCGGTGAAGCTTTCTTT; CDR3 protein: CAWLGQGAGEAFF; V gene: TRBV30; J gene: TRBJ1-1; D gene: TRBD1; clone size: once
CDR3 DNA: TGTGCCAGCAGCGTAGATGAGGGTTCAGGAAACACCATATATTTT; CDR3 protein: CASSVDEGSGNTIYF; V gene: TRBV9; J gene: TRBJ1-3; D gene: NA; clone size: few
CDR3 DNA: TGCTTCCCGGGGGGGCGGAGAGGCTACACCTTC; CDR3 protein: CFPGGRRGYTF; V gene: TRBV20-1; J gene: TRBJ1-2; D gene: NA; clone size: NA
CDR3 DNA: TGTGCCAGCAGTTTAATAGGAAACACCATATATTTT; CDR3 protein: CASSLIGNTIYF; V gene: TRBV28; J gene: TRBJ1-3; D gene: NA; clone size: NA
CDR3 DNA: TGTGCCAGCAGCTTATCGACAGTGATCTACGAGCAGTACTTC; CDR3 protein: CASSLSTVIYEQYF; V gene: TRBV7-2; J gene: TRBJ2-7; D gene: NA; clone size: NA
CDR3 DNA: TGTGCCAGCAGCGTAACTCAAGCGGGAGGTCGCTACGAGCAGTACTTC; CDR3 protein: CASSVTQAGGRYEQYF; V gene: TRBV9; J gene: TRBJ2-7; D gene: TRBD2; clone size: NA
CDR3 DNA: TGTGCCAGCGGGCCTAACTCTTGGTACGAGCAGTACTTC; CDR3 protein: CASGPNSWYEQYF; V gene: TRBV7-2; J gene: TRBJ2-7; D gene: NA; clone size: NA
CDR3 DNA: TGTGCCTGGAGTGTAGCGACAGGGACGAACACTGAAGCTTTCTTT; CDR3 protein: CAWSVATGTNTEAFF; V gene: TRBV30; J gene: TRBJ1-1; D gene: TRBD1; clone size: NA
CDR3 DNA: TGTGCCAGTGCTCGGCGCGAGGCCTACAATGAGCAGTTCTTC; CDR3 protein: CASARREAYNEQFF; V gene: TRBV6-5; J gene: TRBJ2-1; D gene: NA; clone size: NA
CDR3 DNA: TGTGCCAGCAACGGGGGGGGGCTTCCCTACGAGCAGTACTTC; CDR3 protein: CASNGGGLPYEQYF; V gene: TRBV28; J gene: TRBJ2-7; D gene: TRBD2; clone size: NA
CDR3 DNA: TGTGCCAGCTCACGACAGGGGGCGGCTAATGAAAAACTGTTTTTT; CDR3 protein: CASSRQGAANEKLFF; V gene: TRBV18; J gene: TRBJ1-4; D gene: TRBD1; clone size: NA
CDR3 DNA: TGTTCCAGCAGCGAAGAGCGGGCTTGGTTTGCAGGGGAGCTGTTTTTT; CDR3 protein: CSSSEERAWFAGELFF; V gene: TRBV7-9; J gene: TRBJ2-2; D gene: NA; clone size: NA
CDR3 DNA: TGTGCCAGCAGCTTGGGCCTAGCGGAGACCAATGAGCAGTTCTTC; CDR3 protein: CASSLGLAETNEQFF; V gene: TRBV5-4; J gene: TRBJ2-1; D gene: TRBD2; clone size: NA
CDR3 DNA: TGTGCCAGCAGCCTAGGTGTTGGGACAGGGGGTTCACCCCTCCACTTT; CDR3 protein: CASSLGVGTGGSPLHF; V gene: TRBV7-2; J gene: TRBJ1-6; D gene: TRBD1; clone size: NA
CDR3 DNA: TGTGCCAGCAGCTTGTCGGGAGTCGGAAACACCATATATTTT; CDR3 protein: CASSLSGVGNTIYF; V gene: TRBV5-8; J gene: TRBJ1-3; D gene: NA; clone size: NA
CDR3 DNA: TGTGCCAGCAGCGCCGGGACTTCGCCGGTCACAGATACGCAGTATTTT; CDR3 protein: CASSAGTSPVTDTQYF; V gene: TRBV7-3; J gene: TRBJ2-3; D gene: NA; clone size: NA
CDR3 DNA: TGTGCCAGCAGCTTGGTCGGACTAGCGGGATCCGAGCAGTACTTC; CDR3 protein: CASSLVGLAGSEQYF; V gene: TRBV5-4; J gene: TRBJ2-7; D gene: TRBD2; clone size: NA
CDR3 DNA: TGTGCTAGTGGCCCGGGGACAGTCTACGAGCAGTACTTC; CDR3 protein: CASGPGTVYEQYF; V gene: TRBV12-5; J gene: TRBJ2-7; D gene: TRBD1; clone size: NA
CDR3 DNA: TGTGCCAGCAGCTCCGGGACTAACCAAGAGACCCAGTACTTC; CDR3 protein: CASSSGTNQETQYF; V gene: TRBV5-4; J gene: TRBJ2-5; D gene: TRBD2; clone size: few
CDR3 DNA: TGTGCCAGCAGCAGGGACAGGGGGAGCTCCTACGAGCAGTACTTC; CDR3 protein: CASSRDRGSSYEQYF; V gene: TRBV7-2; J gene: TRBJ2-7; D gene: TRBD1; clone size: NA